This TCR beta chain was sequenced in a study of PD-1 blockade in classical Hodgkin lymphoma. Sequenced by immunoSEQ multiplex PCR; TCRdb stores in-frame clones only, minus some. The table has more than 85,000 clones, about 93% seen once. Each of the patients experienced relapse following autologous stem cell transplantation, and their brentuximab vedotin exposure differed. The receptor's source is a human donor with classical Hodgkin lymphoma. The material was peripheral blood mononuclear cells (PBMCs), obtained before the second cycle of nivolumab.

CDR3 in amino acids: CASSLSGPITEAFF. For the CDR3, the DNA is TGTGCCAGCAGTTTATCGGGCCCGATCACTGAAGCTTTCTTT. J is TRBJ1-1 and V is TRBV28; D uncertain. The CDR3 is made up of 14 amino acids. V lost 1 base and J 4 bases, leaving 10 bases between the germline ends. Germline V gene sequence: CDR1 MDHEN, CDR2 SYDVKM.